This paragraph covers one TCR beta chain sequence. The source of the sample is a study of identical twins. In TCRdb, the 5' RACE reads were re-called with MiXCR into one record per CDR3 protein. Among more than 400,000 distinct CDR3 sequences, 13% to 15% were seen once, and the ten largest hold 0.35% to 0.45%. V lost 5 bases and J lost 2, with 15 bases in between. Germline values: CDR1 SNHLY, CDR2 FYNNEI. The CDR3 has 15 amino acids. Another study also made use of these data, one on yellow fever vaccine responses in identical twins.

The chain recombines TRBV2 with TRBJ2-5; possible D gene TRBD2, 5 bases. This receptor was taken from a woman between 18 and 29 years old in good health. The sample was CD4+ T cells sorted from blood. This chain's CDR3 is CASSFVAGRQETQYF. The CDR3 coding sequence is TGTGCCAGCAGTTTTGTAGCTGGGAGACAAGAGACCCAGTACTTC.